This TCR beta chain was captured by sequencing in a study of PD-1 blockade in classical Hodgkin lymphoma. Study details: Nivolumab 3 mg/kg was given intravenously every 2 weeks.

Points from the study as a whole: Newly diagnosed patients and complete responders had comparable diversity at baseline.

Comment on this clone: The antigen remains unidentified.

Produced via immunoSEQ multiplex PCR; TCRdb's table is partial and in-frame only. The sample yields over 25,000 clones, approximately 86% seen once. Trimming at V came to 8 bases and at J to 2 bases, leaving 2 bases not matched to a gene. Per the germline V gene, CDR1 is SGHRS and CDR2 is YFSETQ. The length of the CDR3 is 13 residues. The time point: cycle 4 day 1 (C4D1), after less than seven weeks of nivolumab. Every patient relapsed after autologous stem cell transplantation, and brentuximab vedotin exposure varied. It was by magnetic negative selection that CD4+ T cells were purified from thawed PBMCs.

This clonotype originated in a human donor with classical Hodgkin lymphoma. Sequencing used CD4+ T cells from blood, obtained before the fourth cycle of nivolumab. The chain combines TRBV5-1 with TRBJ1-3; 9 bases agree with TRBD1. CDR3: CASGDRAGNTIYF. The CDR3 nucleotides are TGCGCCAGTGGGGACAGGGCTGGAAACACCATATATTTT.